This T cell receptor (beta chain) was sequenced in a study of T cells in Graves' hyperthyroidism and ophthalmopathy. Study in general: Once the initial diagnosis was made, peripheral blood was obtained before any treatment.

Germline assignment: CDR1 LNHDA and CDR2 SQIVND (reference sequence). The CDR3 runs to 14 residues. The V and J ends lost 10 bases and 6 bases, in that order; junction bases with no gene match: 7. This clonotype was picked up many times. Antigen specificity is unknown. Study conclusions and caveats: Most thyroid clonotypes with frequency above 0.001 were detected in blood.

What was amplified from RNA transcripts were TCR beta CDR3 regions. The HTBI set primed first-round TCR CDR3 RT-PCR. TCRdb reanalysed the multiplex PCR reads using MiXCR and keeps one entry per CDR3 protein. The sample comprises 410,000 or so distinct CDR3 sequences, over 12% of which are singletons, and approximately 13% rests with the top ten. Duration under 3 months, a NOSPECS grade of at least 4, and a Clinical Activity Score of at least 3 characterized the ophthalmopathy patients. Each diagnosis drew on symptoms, thyroxine, TRAb, thyroid ultrasound and orbital computed tomography findings. The clonotype comes from a man between 18 and 29 years old with Graves' ophthalmopathy. V gene TRBV19 combines with J gene TRBJ2-3; 13 nucleotides line up with TRBD2. Sequencing was performed on blood. In nucleotides, the CDR3 is TGTGCCACCTCGGGACTAGCGGGGACGGATACGCAGTATTTT. This translates into CATSGLAGTDTQYF. Supplemented by reference TRBV19 and TRBJ2-3, the full variable domain reads DGGITQSPKYLFRKEGQNVTLSCEQNLNHDAMYWYRQDPGQGLRLIYYSQIVNDFQKGDIAEGYSVSREKKESFPLTVTSAQKNPTAFYLCATSGLAGTDTQYFGPGTRLTVL.